The clone carrying this T cell receptor beta chain was seen a few times. Germline V gene data show CDR1 as SGHTA and CDR2 as FQGTGA. The CDR3 spans 14 residues. J gave up 10 bases and V 5 bases, and 6 bases lay outside the gene matches. This specimen comes from a study of blood T cell repertoires in COVID-19. Whole-study context: Spain, Italy and the United States supplied samples that represented acute and convalescent COVID-19.

How the authors handled the data: Quantification of nucleated cells was approximated via reference gene primer amplification. Here immunoSEQ multiplex PCR was the method, and the copy in TCRdb shows in-frame clones only, minus some. D and trimming come from the DNA, and the V and J calls and clone size come from that table. This sample yields 25,000 to 35,000 clones, of which 75% to 90% are seen a single time; about a sixth belongs to the top ten. This chain joins TRBV7-3 and TRBJ2-1, with 12 bases aligning to TRBD2. The sample comprised peripheral blood. The TCR sequence derives from a man aged 65-85 years with active COVID-19. The CDR3 sequence is CASSLTSGGSEQFF. The CDR3 DNA reads as TGTGCCAGCAGCCTTACTAGCGGGGGGAGCGAGCAGTTCTTC.